What follows are 6 T cell receptor beta chains derived from one specimen sequenced in a study of cytotoxic CD8 clonotypes in ibrutinib-treated CLL. TCRdb's table, derived via immunoSEQ multiplex PCR, lists solely in-frame clones and lacks some. The sample lists around 310,000 clones, just under 80% occurring once. Here the sequenced sample was PBMCs, taken before ibrutinib treatment. The origin of the receptors is a human donor with chronic lymphocytic leukemia.

The chain couples TRBV19 to TRBJ2-1; no clear D gene. Trimming cost V 1 base and J 0 bases, with 10 bases left between them. The CDR3 runs to 16 residues. Germline V gene lookup returns CDR1 LNHDA and CDR2 SQIVND (reference sequence). CDR3 residues: CASSIGGRISYNEQFF. CDR3 nucleotides: TGTGCCAGTAGTATAGGTGGCAGGATCTCCTACAATGAGCAGTTCTTC.

This sequence joins TRBV4-2 and TRBJ2-7; D gene unclear. This CDR3 is 11 amino acids long. Trimming shortened V by 2 bases and J by 3 bases, and 2 bases separated the two germline ends. Germline V CDR1 and CDR2: LGHNA, YNFKEQ. CDR3 residues: CASSQNYEQYF. The CDR3 bases are TGTGCCAGCAGCCAAAACTACGAGCAGTACTTC.

The chain carries TRBV5-1 and TRBJ2-5; D is possibly TRBD1 (5 bases). This CDR3 has 13 residues. V shed 7 bases and J shed 5 bases, with 15 bases lying between them. Germline CDR1 is SGHRS and CDR2 is YFSETQ. In nucleotides, the CDR3 is TGCGCCAGCTCCAGGGCAAGATCGGAGACCCAGTACTTC. This sequence encodes CASSRARSETQYF.

V is TRBV28 and J is TRBJ1-5; TRBD1 agrees at 10 bases. Germline trimming cut 6 bases from V and 4 bases from J; bases unmatched to any gene: 6. Germline lookup yields CDR1 MDHEN and CDR2 SYDVKM. This CDR3 comprises 15 residues. As DNA, the CDR3 is TGTGCCAGCAGGCTGACAGGGGGCCTTAATCAGCCCCAGCATTTT. The encoded protein is CASRLTGGLNQPQHF.

This chain joins TRBV9 and TRBJ2-3; D remains ambiguous. CDR1 and CDR2 from the germline V gene are SGDLS and YYNGEE. CDR3 length: 12 residues. The ends were cut back, 7 bases at V and 7 bases at J, with 13 bases in the middle. CDR3 region: CASREVSNTQYF. The DNA for the CDR3 is TGTGCCAGCCGAGAGGTATCAAATACGCAGTATTTT.

This chain links TRBV9 with TRBJ1-3; 8 bases map to TRBD1. J lost 4 bases, V lost 0 bases, and 12 bases had no gene match. Germline CDR1 and CDR2: SGDLS and YYNGEE. The CDR3 is made up of 18 amino acids. The CDR3 sequence is CASSVGRSQGAGGNTIYF. The DNA of the CDR3 is TGTGCCAGCAGCGTAGGAAGATCTCAGGGGGCAGGAGGAAACACCATATATTTT.